The clone carrying this T cell receptor (beta chain) has more than one count but fewer than ten. No antigen is known for it. This CDR3 contains 13 residues. Germline V gene data show CDR1 as MNHNY and CDR2 as SVGAGI (reference sequence). V shed 6 bases and J shed 2 bases, with 10 bases lying between them. The source of the sample is a study of cytomegalovirus exposure and HLA in healthy donors. Study conclusions and caveats: Later analysis identified several of the most significant clusters that appeared linked to common viral pathogens. Being productive about 87% or about 30% of the time was typical of most TCR beta V segments in an earlier analysis.

PCR amplification relied on 60 Vbeta primers (plus 13 Jbeta primers). Clones were sequenced by immunoSEQ multiplex PCR, and TCRdb holds only the in-frame ones, with some missing. This table has under 200,000 clones, about 13% appearing once. This receptor was identified in a man in his fifties or sixties in good health and CMV-seropositive. The rearrangement uses TRBV6-6 and TRBJ1-2; D not certain. Material: PBMCs. CDR3 sequence: CASRQTLNYGYTF. CDR3 sequence (DNA): TGTGCCAGCAGACAGACACTGAACTATGGCTACACCTTC.